Following are 10 T cell receptor beta chains from one sample sequenced in a study of shared clonotypes between healthy human individuals. The data were produced by immunoSEQ multiplex PCR, yet TCRdb's version contains in-frame clones alone and is incomplete. The data hold approximately 940,000 clones, with 60% to 85% observed a single time. The sample comprised memory CD4+ T cells sorted from blood. Documented subset: CD45RA-negative fraction. All receptors derive from a man aged 18-30 years in good health.

This clone was detected only once. The J gene is TRBJ2-2, the V gene TRBV18; 11 bases agree with TRBD2. Germline-derived CDR1 and CDR2 are KGHSH and LQKENI. The V gene end was trimmed by 2 bases and the J gene end by 5 bases; junction bases not matched to a gene: 4. There are 16 residues in the CDR3. The CDR3 spells CASSPELAGATGELFF. In nucleotides, the CDR3 is TGTGCCAGCTCACCAGAACTAGCGGGAGCGACCGGGGAGCTGTTTTTT.

V gene TRBV19 combines with J gene TRBJ1-6, with a weak D call TRBD1 (6 bases). The V end was cut by 7 bases, the J end by 6 bases, with 16 bases between. Germline lookup yields CDR1 LNHDA and CDR2 SQIVND (reference sequence). The CDR3 loop spans 15 amino acids. DNA of the CDR3: TGTGCCAGTACCACAGCCGGGACAACTAATTCACCCCTCCACTTT. As protein: CASTTAGTTNSPLHF. Full variable domain (remainder filled in from reference TRBV19 and TRBJ1-6): DGGITQSPKYLFRKEGQNVTLSCEQNLNHDAMYWYRQDPGQGLRLIYYSQIVNDFQKGDIAEGYSVSREKKESFPLTVTSAQKNPTAFYLCASTTAGTTNSPLHFGNGTRLTVT.

This chain uses TRBV7-9 with TRBJ1-4, with a weak D call TRBD1 (5 bases). The length of the CDR3 is 14 residues. Germline V gene data show CDR1 as SEHNR and CDR2 as FQNEAQ (reference sequence). V dropped 3 bases and J dropped 6 bases, with 11 bases sitting between them. The CDR3 bases are TGTGCCAGCAGCTTGCATGGGGGTGATGAAAAACTGTTTTTT. Translating it yields CASSLHGGDEKLFF.

The rearrangement links TRBV28 to TRBJ2-1, with TRBD1 matching 9 bases. J was trimmed by 7 bases and V by 2 bases; bases with no gene match: 0. There are 13 residues in the CDR3. Per germline, CDR1 MDHEN and CDR2 SYDVKM. CDR3 nucleotides: TGTGCCAGCAGTTTAGGGACAGGGAATGAGCAGTTCTTC. This codes for CASSLGTGNEQFF.

This clone was seen ten or more times. J is TRBJ1-2 and V is TRBV10-3; D perhaps matches TRBD1 (5 bases). This CDR3 is 14 amino acids long. Trimming shortened V by 4 bases and J by 5 bases, and 14 bases separated the two germline ends. Germline CDR1 ENHRY, CDR2 SYGVKD. The CDR3 DNA sequence: TGTGCCATCAGTGGGGGGATTGGACGGTATGGCTACACCTTC. It encodes CAISGGIGRYGYTF.

The rearrangement links TRBV18 to TRBJ2-7; D is unresolved. Per germline, CDR1 KGHSH and CDR2 LQKENI. V dropped 2 bases and J dropped 0 bases, with 8 bases sitting between them. The CDR3 runs to 14 residues. CDR3: CASSPLSFSYEQYF. The DNA of the CDR3 is TGTGCCAGCTCACCATTAAGTTTCTCCTACGAGCAGTACTTC.

The chain carries TRBV14 and TRBJ2-5; TRBD1 matches at 7 bases. Trimming cost V 3 bases and J 4 bases; bases outside gene matches: 2. The CDR3 length is 13 residues. Germline loops: CDR1 SGHDN, CDR2 FVKESK. The CDR3 region has the DNA TGTGCCAGCAGCCACACAGGGGTAGAGACCCAGTACTTC. Translated, it gives CASSHTGVETQYF.

The chain links TRBV28 to TRBJ2-4; D is unresolved. The CDR3 loop spans 14 amino acids. Germline V CDR1 and CDR2: MDHEN, SYDVKM. V lost 6 bases to trimming and J lost 1 base, with 10 bases between them. CDR3 protein: CASSPPWAKNIQYF. CDR3 nucleotides: TGTGCCAGCAGCCCCCCATGGGCCAAAAACATTCAGTACTTC. The variable domain in full, completed from reference TRBV28 and TRBJ2-4, reads DVKVTQSSRYLVKRTGEKVFLECVQDMDHENMFWYRQDPGLGLRLIYFSYDVKMKEKGDIPEGYSVSREKKERFSLILESASTNQTSMYLCASSPPWAKNIQYFGAGTRLSVL.

The chain recombines TRBV10-2 with TRBJ1-2, with D possibly matching TRBD1 (6 bases). Trimming pared 8 bases from V and 6 bases from J, leaving 13 bases between. In germline, CDR1 is WSHSY, CDR2 SAAADI. This CDR3 region has 12 residues. The DNA for the CDR3 is TGCGCCAGCGGGGGCAGGGGTGATGGCTACACCTTC. Amino acid sequence: CASGGRGDGYTF.

The V and J genes are TRBV29-1 and TRBJ2-7; D perhaps matches TRBD2 (7 bases). The length of the CDR3 is 14 residues. Germline loops: CDR1 SQVTM, CDR2 ANQGSEA. V was cut by 4 bases and J by 0 bases, with 13 bases left in between. Here the CDR3 reads CSVGRGGTSYEQYF. As DNA, the CDR3 is TGCAGCGTTGGGAGGGGGGGGACCTCCTACGAGCAGTACTTC.